The source of this TCR beta chain is a study of shared clonotypes between healthy human individuals (dated by TCRdb to 2018 to 2021). For context, the study as a whole: A couple of women and three men aged 18 to 49 years were included in the cohort. For each donor, three plates each were used for CD4 naive and CD4 memory, two plates were used for CD8 naive, and one plate was used for CD8 memory. Libraries were prepared and TCR repertoires were sequenced by different laboratories using diverse techniques, in order to increase sequencing depth and limit assay-specific biases. Leukapheresis yielded between about 0.85 and 10 billion PBMCs per donor. The study deeply sequenced blood TCR repertoires of five healthy adults to estimate repertoire size and the extent of clonotype sharing between individuals. Findings and caveats that apply to the study as a whole: Across a handful of donors, approximately 5% of naive CD4, roughly 3.5% of naive CD8, about 2.3% of memory CD4, and roughly 0.4% of memory CD8 clonotypes were shared. Rarefaction of sorted-subset datasets indicated incomplete sequencing despite the large sequencing depth. Naive subsets generally had larger estimated clonotype richness than memory subsets. Pairwise subsampling indicated that sequencing depth was expected to affect the degree of clonotype sharing among donors. Sampling was restricted to blood, and TCR repertoires in tissue are likely to differ from TCR repertoires in blood. Because the study included only a small number of donors, the genetic and exposure-history diversity represented was limited. Compared with non-shared clonotypes, the clonotypes found in all four sorted-subset donors had higher generation probabilities.

From the cysteine through the phenylalanine, the CDR3 covers 15 amino acids. Only the CDR3 part of the read is kept: 45 bases, read in frame from the first base. According to the germline V gene, CDR1 reads MNHNS and CDR2 reads SASEGT. V loses 5 bases, J loses 1 base, and the germline ends lie 13 bases apart. Donors were healthy HIV-negative adults with no recently reported acute infections or vaccinations. Every donor was a Caucasian adult residing in Nashville, Tennessee, USA. Magnetic negative selection was used to enrich CD4+ T cells, after which naive cells were positively selected on CD45RA and the negative fraction became the memory subset. After blood collection by leukapheresis, PBMCs were isolated using Ficoll-Histopaque density gradient centrifugation and then cryopreserved in the vapor phase of liquid nitrogen. Purity and quantity of every magnetically sorted T cell population were checked by analytical flow cytometry. Each sorted fraction had its genomic DNA isolated and then quantified by UV absorbance on a Nanodrop 2000c.

Remarks on this clone: Its antigen target is currently unknown. No quality values exist for individual bases; no much larger clone is one base distant.

TCR CDR3 regions were amplified from genomic DNA by multiplex PCR using the deep immunoSEQ assay. Genomic DNA extracted from each cell subset was distributed evenly over all wells of several immunoSEQ 96-well plates, and each plate served as one replicate. For sorted subsets, each replicate PCR was loaded with around 220 ng genomic DNA, equivalent to about 30,000 T cell genomes. Purified libraries were measured with a Qubit 3.0 fluorometer, size-checked on a Bioanalyzer 2100, and measured again with the KAPA Library Quantification kit. Every immunoSEQ 96-well plate was sequenced on a dedicated single-read 150-cycle Illumina NextSeq 550 flow cell. The study's own analysis went as follows. Because the immunoSEQ output included only junctional sequences and no quality scores, the filtering could not be the same as the filtering used for full-length reads. Sequences were annotated with PyIR, a Python wrapper for IgBLAST v1.9, and V/J genes and CDR3 were assigned using IMGT germline references. Reads were removed for weak V/J assignments (E-value above 1e-6), missing CDR3, stop codons, out-of-frame junctions, or ambiguous translated residues. A V3J clonotype was defined by an identical inferred V gene, J gene, and CDR3 amino acid sequence. Percentage overlap between repertoires was computed as shared unique clonotypes divided by the size of the smaller repertoire. Repertoire richness was assessed with RTK rarefaction, the Chao1 estimator, and Recon v2.1 estimates of unobserved clonotypes. Generation probabilities for all TCRbeta clonotypes obtained by the gDNA method from several donors were computed using OLGA. Held by TCRdb, this immuneACCESS table contains in-frame sequences only and omits some clones. Under half of the omission traces to an unresolved V gene where checked; the cause of the rest is unknown. Clone size and V and J calls were adopted from that table, with D and trimming inferred from the DNA. The sample has some 900,000 clones on record, over 60% of them singletons. The ten largest make up around 1.5% of the sample.

What was sequenced was memory CD4+ T cells sorted from blood. What this sample's cell subset or site label stands for: CD45RA-negative fraction. The chain couples TRBV6-1 to TRBJ2-3; possibly the D gene is TRBD2, per 6 matching bases. This TCR derives from a man aged 18-30 years in good health. CDR3 protein: CASSPMGLGTDTQYF. The DNA sequence follows: TGTGCCAGCAGTCCGATGGGACTTGGCACAGATACGCAGTATTTT.